Below are 6 T cell receptor beta chains sequenced from a single sample in a study of control samples from healthy donors and cancer patients. The table came from immunoSEQ multiplex PCR; TCRdb's copy has only in-frame clones and leaves some out. The table lists roughly 150,000 clones, about 91% of them singletons, with about 1.8% in the top ten. The source material was blood. The receptors come from a man aged 18-30 years in good health.

The chain uses TRBV5-4 and TRBJ2-3; 8 nucleotides agree with TRBD2. CDR3 size: 15 residues. Germline-derived CDR1 and CDR2 are SGHNT and YYREEE (reference sequence). Trimming took 4 bases from V and 1 from J; bases not matched to a gene: 5. The CDR3: CASSRGAGGTDTQYF. CDR3 coding DNA: TGTGCCAGCAGCCGGGGAGCGGGAGGCACAGATACGCAGTATTTT.

The chain uses TRBV6-5 and TRBJ2-1; D is perhaps TRBD1 (5 bases). Trimming pared 6 bases from V and 8 bases from J, leaving 14 bases between. CDR3 length: 13 amino acids. Germline V gene data show CDR1 as MNHEY and CDR2 as SVGAGI. CDR3 region: CASSRRQTDEQFF. The DNA of the CDR3 is TGTGCCAGCAGCCGCAGACAGACAGATGAGCAGTTCTTC.

The CDR3 protein is CASSQSRWGGYTF. CDR3 sequence (DNA): TGCGCCAGCAGCCAATCCCGCTGGGGGGGCTACACCTTC. This chain uses TRBV4-3 with TRBJ1-2, with D perhaps matching TRBD1 (5 bases). V lost 2 bases and J lost 8, with 12 bases in between. Per the germline V gene, CDR1 is LGHNA and CDR2 is YSLEER. CDR3 length equals 13 residues.

Worth noting for this clone: This specimen includes other DNA sequences encoding the same CDR3. This chain uses TRBV9 with TRBJ1-4; the match to TRBD1 covers 9 bases. V gave up 3 bases and J gave up 6 bases; unmatched junction bases: 6. Germline V gene sequence: CDR1 SGDLS, CDR2 YYNGEE. The CDR3 is made up of 15 amino acids. The CDR3 is CASSDGTGRHEKLFF. The CDR3 bases are TGTGCCAGCAGCGACGGGACAGGGAGACATGAAAAACTGTTTTTT.

As concerns this clone: The sample contains more than one DNA sequence encoding this CDR3. J is TRBJ2-5 and V is TRBV19, with D perhaps matching TRBD2 (5 bases). Germline values: CDR1 LNHDA, CDR2 SQIVND (reference sequence). The CDR3 totals 13 residues. V lost 1 base, J lost 5 bases, and 8 bases lay in between. The CDR3 loop reads CASSIVGGETQYF. The CDR3 DNA sequence: TGTGCCAGTAGTATAGTCGGCGGGGAGACCCAGTACTTC.

The chain employs TRBV5-5 and TRBJ2-2, with 8 bases identical to TRBD1. CDR3 length: 15 amino acids. CDR1 is SGHKS, CDR2 YYEKEE, per germline (reference sequence). The trim removed 2 bases at V and 3 bases at J, leaving 3 bases unmatched. In nucleotides, the CDR3 is TGTGCCAGCAGCTTCCGACAGGGGCACACCGGGGAGCTGTTTTTT. It codes for CASSFRQGHTGELFF.